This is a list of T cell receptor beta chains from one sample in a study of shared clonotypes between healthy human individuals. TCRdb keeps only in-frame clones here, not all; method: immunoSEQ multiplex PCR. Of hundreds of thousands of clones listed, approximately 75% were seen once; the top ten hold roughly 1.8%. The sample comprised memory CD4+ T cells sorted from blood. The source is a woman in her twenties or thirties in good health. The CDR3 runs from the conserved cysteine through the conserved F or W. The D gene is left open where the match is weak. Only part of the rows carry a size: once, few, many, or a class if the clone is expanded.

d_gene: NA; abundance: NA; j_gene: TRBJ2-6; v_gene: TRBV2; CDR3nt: TGTGCCAGCACCCTGGATCCCTCTGGGGCCAACGTCCTGACTTTC; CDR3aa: CASTLDPSGANVLTF
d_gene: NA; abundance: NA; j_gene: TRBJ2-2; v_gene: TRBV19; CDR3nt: TGTGCCAGTAGTCCCTCGTGGGCGTCCGGGGAGCTGTTTTTT; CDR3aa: CASSPSWASGELFF
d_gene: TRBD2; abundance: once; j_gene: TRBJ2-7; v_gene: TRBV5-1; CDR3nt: TGCGCCAGCAGCTTGTTGGACCAGCGGGAGGTGTACGAGCAGTACTTC; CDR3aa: CASSLLDQREVYEQYF
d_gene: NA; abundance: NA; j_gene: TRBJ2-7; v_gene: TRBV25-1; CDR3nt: TGTGCCAGCAGTGCGATAGACAGTAGCTCCTACGAGCAGTACTTC; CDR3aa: CASSAIDSSSYEQYF
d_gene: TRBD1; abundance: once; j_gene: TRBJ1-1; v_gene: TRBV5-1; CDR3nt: TGCGCCAGCGCTGGACAGGGGACGAACACTGAAGCTTTCTTT; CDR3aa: CASAGQGTNTEAFF
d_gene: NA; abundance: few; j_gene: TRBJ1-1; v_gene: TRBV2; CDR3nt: TGTGCCAGCAGGAAGGACATACTTACGAACACTGAAGCTTTCTTT; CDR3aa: CASRKDILTNTEAFF
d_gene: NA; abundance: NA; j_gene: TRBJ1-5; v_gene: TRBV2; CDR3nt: TGTGCCAGCAGTGAAGAGGCGGGTAGGCAGCCCCAGCATTTT; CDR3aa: CASSEEAGRQPQHF
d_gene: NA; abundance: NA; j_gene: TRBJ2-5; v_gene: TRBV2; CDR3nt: TGTGCCAGCAGTGCGCGCAGGGAGACCCAGTACTTC; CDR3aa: CASSARRETQYF
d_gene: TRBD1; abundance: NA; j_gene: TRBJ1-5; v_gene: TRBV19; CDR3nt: TGTGCCAGTAGTCCCTCAGGGGGCGCGAGGGGCAATCAGCCCCAGCATTTT; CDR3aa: CASSPSGGARGNQPQHF
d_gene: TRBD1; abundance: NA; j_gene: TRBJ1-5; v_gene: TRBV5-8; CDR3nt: TGTGCCAGCAGCTGGAGGTCAGGGGGCGCATGGCAGCCCCAGCATTTT; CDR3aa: CASSWRSGGAWQPQHF
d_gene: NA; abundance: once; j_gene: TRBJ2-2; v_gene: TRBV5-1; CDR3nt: TGCGCCAGCAGCTTGCATGGAGAAACGAACACCGGGGAGCTGTTTTTT; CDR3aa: CASSLHGETNTGELFF
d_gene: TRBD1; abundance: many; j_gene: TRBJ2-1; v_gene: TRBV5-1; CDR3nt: TGCGCCAGCAGCTTGGTAGGGACAGGGGGAAATGAGCAGTTCTTC; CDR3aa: CASSLVGTGGNEQFF
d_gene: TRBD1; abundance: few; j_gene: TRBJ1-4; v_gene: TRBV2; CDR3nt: TGTGCCAGCAAGCCGGGACAGCGCGGTGGTGGGAAACTGTTTTTT; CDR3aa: CASKPGQRGGGKLFF
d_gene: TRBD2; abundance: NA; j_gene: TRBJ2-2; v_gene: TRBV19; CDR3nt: TGTGCCAGTCGAAGCGGGGGAGGTAGCACCGGGGAGCTGTTTTTT; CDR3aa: CASRSGGGSTGELFF
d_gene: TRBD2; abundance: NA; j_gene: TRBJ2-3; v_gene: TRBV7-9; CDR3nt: TGTGCCAGCAGCTTAGTTGGCGGGAGGGCCCCAGATACGCAGTATTTT; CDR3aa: CASSLVGGRAPDTQYF
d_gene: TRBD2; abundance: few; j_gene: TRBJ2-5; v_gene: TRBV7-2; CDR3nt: TGTGCCAGCACCCCGGCCGGGGCTAGCGGGAGTGTTGAGACCCAGTACTTC; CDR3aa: CASTPAGASGSVETQYF
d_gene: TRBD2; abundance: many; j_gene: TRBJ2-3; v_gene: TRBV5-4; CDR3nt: TGTGCCAGCAGCCTGAAACTAGCGGGAGGGGTAGATACGCAGTATTTT; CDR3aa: CASSLKLAGGVDTQYF
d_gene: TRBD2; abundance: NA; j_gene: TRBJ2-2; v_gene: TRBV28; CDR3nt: TGTGCCAGCAGTTTATACCCTAGCGGAGACACCGGGGAGCTGTTTTTT; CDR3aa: CASSLYPSGDTGELFF
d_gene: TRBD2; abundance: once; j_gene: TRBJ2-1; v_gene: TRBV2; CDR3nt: TGTGCCAGCAGGAGGGGACTAGCGGGAGTTAATGAGCAGTTCTTC; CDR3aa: CASRRGLAGVNEQFF
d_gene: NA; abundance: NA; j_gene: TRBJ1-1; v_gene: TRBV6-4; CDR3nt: TGTGCCAGCAGGGGTGGGACCTCGAACACTGAAGCTTTCTTT; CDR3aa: CASRGGTSNTEAFF
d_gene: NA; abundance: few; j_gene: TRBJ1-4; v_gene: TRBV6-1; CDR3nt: TGTGCCAGCAGTGAATCAAGGACAGAACTGTTTTTT; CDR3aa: CASSESRTELFF
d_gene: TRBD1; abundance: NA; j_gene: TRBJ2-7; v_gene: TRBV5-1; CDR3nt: TGCGCCAGCAGCATGACAGGGTCCACCTCCTACGAGCAGTACTTC; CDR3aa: CASSMTGSTSYEQYF
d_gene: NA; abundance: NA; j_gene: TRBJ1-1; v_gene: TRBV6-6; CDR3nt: TGTGCCAGCAGTTACTCGACCCCGAACACTGAAGCTTTCTTT; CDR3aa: CASSYSTPNTEAFF
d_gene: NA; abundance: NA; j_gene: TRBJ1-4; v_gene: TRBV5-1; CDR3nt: TGCGCCAGCAGCCCGGGGGACTATAATGAAAAACTGTTTTTT; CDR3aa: CASSPGDYNEKLFF
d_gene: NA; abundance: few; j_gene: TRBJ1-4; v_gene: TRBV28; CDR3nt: TGTGCCAGCAGCCTAGGGGGGAATGAAAAACTGTTTTTT; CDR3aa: CASSLGGNEKLFF
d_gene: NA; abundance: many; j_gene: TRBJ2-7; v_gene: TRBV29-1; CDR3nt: TGCAGCGTTGCGAGATTGGAAAGGGGCGAGCAGTACTTC; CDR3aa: CSVARLERGEQYF
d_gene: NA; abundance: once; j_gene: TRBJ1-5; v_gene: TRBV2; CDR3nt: TGTGCCAGCAGTGATCGGGGGCGGAATCAGCCCCAGCATTTT; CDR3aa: CASSDRGRNQPQHF
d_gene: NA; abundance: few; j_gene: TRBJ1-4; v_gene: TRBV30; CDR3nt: TGTGCCTCGGAGAATCGACGGGGAAATGAAAAACTGTTTTTT; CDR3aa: CASENRRGNEKLFF
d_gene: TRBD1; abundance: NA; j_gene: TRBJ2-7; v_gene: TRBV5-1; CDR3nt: TGCGCCAGCAGCCCCGGGACAGGGGGGGCCTACGAGCAGTACTTC; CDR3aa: CASSPGTGGAYEQYF
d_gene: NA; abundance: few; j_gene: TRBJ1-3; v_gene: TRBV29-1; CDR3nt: TGCAGCGTTGCATTCTCTGGAAACACCATATATTTT; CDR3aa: CSVAFSGNTIYF
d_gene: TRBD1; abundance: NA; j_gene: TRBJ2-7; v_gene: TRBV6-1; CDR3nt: TGTGCCAGCACGACAGGGGTCGGGCCCTACGAGCAGTACTTC; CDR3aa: CASTTGVGPYEQYF
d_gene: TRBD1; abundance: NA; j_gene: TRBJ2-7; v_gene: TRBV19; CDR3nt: TGTGCCAGTAGCAACAGGGGTTCGGAGCAGTACTTC; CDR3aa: CASSNRGSEQYF
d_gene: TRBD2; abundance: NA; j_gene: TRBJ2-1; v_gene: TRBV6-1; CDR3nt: TGTGCCAGCAGTGAAGTAGCGGGATACAATGAGCAGTTCTTC; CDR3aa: CASSEVAGYNEQFF
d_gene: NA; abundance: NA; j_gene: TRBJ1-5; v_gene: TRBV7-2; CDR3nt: TGTGCCAGCAGCTCCCGGGGTGGGACGAGCAATCAGCCCCAGCATTTT; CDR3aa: CASSSRGGTSNQPQHF
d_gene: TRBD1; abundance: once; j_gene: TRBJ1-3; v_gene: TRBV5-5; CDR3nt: TGTGCCAGCAGCTTGGCCCCGGCCAGGGGGAACACCATATATTTT; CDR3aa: CASSLAPARGNTIYF
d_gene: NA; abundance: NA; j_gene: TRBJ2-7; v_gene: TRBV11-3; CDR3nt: TGTGCCAGCAGCTTTGGGGGATCCTACGAGCAGTACTTC; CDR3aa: CASSFGGSYEQYF
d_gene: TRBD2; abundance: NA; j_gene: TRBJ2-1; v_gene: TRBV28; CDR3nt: TGTGCCAGCAGAACAAATCGCGGGAGGGCCTTGTCCTACAATGAGCAGTTCTTC; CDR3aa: CASRTNRGRALSYNEQFF
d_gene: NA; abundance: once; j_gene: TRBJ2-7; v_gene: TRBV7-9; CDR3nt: TGTGCCAGCAGCTTAGATGCGGGCCCAATCTACGAGCAGTACTTC; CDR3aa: CASSLDAGPIYEQYF
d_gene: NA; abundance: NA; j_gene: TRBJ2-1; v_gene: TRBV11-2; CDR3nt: TGTGCCAGCAGCTACGCGTGGGGCCACAATGAGCAGTTCTTC; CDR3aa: CASSYAWGHNEQFF
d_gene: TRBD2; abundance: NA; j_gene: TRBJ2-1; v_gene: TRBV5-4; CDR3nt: TGTGCCAGCAGCTTGCCCGGACTAGCGGGAGGCCCCAGGCGGGGTGAGCAGTTCTTC; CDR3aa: CASSLPGLAGGPRRGEQFF
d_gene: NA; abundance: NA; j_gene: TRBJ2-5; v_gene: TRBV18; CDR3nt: TGTGCCAGCTCCCTTGAGTGGGCGGAGACCCAGTACTTC; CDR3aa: CASSLEWAETQYF
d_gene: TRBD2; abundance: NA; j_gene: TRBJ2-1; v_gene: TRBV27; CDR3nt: TGTGCCAGCAGTTTGTCCCGAGCGGGAGCTAGGAATGAGCAGTTCTTC; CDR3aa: CASSLSRAGARNEQFF
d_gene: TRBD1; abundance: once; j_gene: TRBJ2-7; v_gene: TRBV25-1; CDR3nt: TGTGCCAGCAGTGATACAAGACAGGGCTCCTACGAGCAGTACTTC; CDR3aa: CASSDTRQGSYEQYF
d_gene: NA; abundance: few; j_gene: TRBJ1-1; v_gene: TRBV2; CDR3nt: TGTGCCAGCAGAACAGGGTCTTTTAACACTGAAGCTTTCTTT; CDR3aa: CASRTGSFNTEAFF
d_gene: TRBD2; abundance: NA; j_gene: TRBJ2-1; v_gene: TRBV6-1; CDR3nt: TGTGCCAGCAGCGAAATCGGGAATCCAAGCGGGGATGAGCAGTTCTTC; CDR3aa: CASSEIGNPSGDEQFF
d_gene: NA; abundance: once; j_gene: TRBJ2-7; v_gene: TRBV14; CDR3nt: TGTGCCAGCAGCCGAGGACACGACCCCCTCTCCTACGAGCAGTACTTC; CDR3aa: CASSRGHDPLSYEQYF
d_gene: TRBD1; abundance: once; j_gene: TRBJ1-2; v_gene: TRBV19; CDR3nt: TGTGCCAGTAGTTCGACAGGGGGCCGCGGGGGAGGTGGCTACACCTTC; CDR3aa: CASSSTGGRGGGGYTF
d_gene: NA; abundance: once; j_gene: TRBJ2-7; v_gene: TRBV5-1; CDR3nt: TGCGCCAGCAGCTTGGCCTCAGGGGCCGAGCAGTACTTC; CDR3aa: CASSLASGAEQYF
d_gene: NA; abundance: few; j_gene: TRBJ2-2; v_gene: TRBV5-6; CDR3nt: TGTGCCAGCAGCTTGGCAGGGACCGGGGACACCGGGGAGCTGTTTTTT; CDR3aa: CASSLAGTGDTGELFF